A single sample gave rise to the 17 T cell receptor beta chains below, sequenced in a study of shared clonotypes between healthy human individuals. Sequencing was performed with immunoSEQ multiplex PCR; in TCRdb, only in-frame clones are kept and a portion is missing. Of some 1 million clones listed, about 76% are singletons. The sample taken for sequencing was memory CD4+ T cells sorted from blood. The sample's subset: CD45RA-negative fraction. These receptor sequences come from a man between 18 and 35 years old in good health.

The CDR3 bases are TGTGCCATCAGTAACTATGCCGGGACAGGGGGCTTCGCTGAAGCTTTCTTT. This codes for CAISNYAGTGGFAEAFF. The rearrangement uses TRBV10-3 and TRBJ1-1; 12 positions match TRBD1. V was clipped by 5 bases and J by 6 bases; unmatched bases: 13. The CDR3 is made up of 17 amino acids. CDR1 ENHRY and CDR2 SYGVKD come from the germline V gene.

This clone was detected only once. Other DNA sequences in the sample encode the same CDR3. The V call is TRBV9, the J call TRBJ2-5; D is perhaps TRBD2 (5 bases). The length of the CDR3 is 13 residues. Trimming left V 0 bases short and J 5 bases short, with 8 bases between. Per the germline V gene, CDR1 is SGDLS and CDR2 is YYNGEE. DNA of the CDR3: TGTGCCAGCAGCGTAGTAGAGGGTGAGACCCAGTACTTC. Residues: CASSVVEGETQYF.

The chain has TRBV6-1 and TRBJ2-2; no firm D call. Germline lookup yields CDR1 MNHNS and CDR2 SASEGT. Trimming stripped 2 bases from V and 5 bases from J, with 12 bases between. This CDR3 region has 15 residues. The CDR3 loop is CASSELLTLTGELFF. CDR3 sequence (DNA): TGTGCCAGCAGTGAACTCCTAACCTTAACCGGGGAGCTGTTTTTT.

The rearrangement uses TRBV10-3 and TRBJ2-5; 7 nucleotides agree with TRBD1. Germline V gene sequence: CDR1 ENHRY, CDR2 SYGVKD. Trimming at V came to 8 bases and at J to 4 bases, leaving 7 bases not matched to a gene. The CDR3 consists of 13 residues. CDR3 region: CAIGVAGGETQYF. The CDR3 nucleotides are TGTGCCATCGGGGTGGCAGGGGGAGAGACCCAGTACTTC.

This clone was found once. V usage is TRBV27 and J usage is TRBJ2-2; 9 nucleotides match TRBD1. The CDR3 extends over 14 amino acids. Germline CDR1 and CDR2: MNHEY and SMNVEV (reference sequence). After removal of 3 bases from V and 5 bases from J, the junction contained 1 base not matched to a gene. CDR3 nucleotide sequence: TGTGCCAGCAGTTTGGACAGGGGAACCGGGGAGCTGTTTTTT. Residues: CASSLDRGTGELFF.

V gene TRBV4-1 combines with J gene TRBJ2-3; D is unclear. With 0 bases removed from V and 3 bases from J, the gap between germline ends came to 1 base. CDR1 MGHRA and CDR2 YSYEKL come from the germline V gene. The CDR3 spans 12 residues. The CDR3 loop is CASSQETDTQYF. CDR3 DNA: TGCGCCAGCAGCCAAGAAACAGATACGCAGTATTTT.

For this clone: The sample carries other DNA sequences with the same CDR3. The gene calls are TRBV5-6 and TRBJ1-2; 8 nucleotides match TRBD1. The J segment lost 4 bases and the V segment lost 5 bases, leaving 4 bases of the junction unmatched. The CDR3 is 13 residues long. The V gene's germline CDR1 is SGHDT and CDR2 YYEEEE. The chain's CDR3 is CASSQDRGYGYTF. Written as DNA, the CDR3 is TGTGCCAGCAGTCAAGACAGGGGCTATGGCTACACCTTC.

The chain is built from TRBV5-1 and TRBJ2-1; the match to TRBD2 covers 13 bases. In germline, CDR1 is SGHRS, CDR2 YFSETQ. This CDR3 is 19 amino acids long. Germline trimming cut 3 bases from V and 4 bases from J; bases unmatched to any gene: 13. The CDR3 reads CASSSPGLAGPSFYNEQFF. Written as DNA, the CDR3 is TGCGCCAGCAGCTCTCCGGGACTAGCGGGACCAAGCTTTTACAATGAGCAGTTCTTC.

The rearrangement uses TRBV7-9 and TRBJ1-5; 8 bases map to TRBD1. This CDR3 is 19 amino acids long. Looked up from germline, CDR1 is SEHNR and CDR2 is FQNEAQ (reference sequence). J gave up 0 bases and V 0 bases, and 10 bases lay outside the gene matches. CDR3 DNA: TGTGCCAGCAGCTTAGCGCTAATTTCAGGGGGCGTTAGCAATCAGCCCCAGCATTTT. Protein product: CASSLALISGGVSNQPQHF.

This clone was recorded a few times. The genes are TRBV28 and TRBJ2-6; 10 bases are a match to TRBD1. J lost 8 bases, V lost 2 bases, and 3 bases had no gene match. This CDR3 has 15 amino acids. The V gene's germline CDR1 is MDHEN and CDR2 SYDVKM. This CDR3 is CASSLGQGGSNVLTF. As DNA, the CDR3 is TGTGCCAGCAGTTTAGGACAGGGGGGGTCCAACGTCCTGACTTTC.

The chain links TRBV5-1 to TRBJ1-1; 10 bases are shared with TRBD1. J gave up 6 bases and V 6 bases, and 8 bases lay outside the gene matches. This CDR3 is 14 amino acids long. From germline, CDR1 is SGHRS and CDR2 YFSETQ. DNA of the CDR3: TGCGCCAGCACCTCGGACAGGGGGAGGGCTGAAGCTTTCTTT. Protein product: CASTSDRGRAEAFF.

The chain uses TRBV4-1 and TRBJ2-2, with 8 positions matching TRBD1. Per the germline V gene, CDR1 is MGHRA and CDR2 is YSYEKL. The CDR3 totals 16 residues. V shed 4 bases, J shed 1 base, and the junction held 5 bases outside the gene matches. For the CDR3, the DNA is TGCGCCAGCAGCCCAGGGGGACAGGTGAACACCGGGGAGCTGTTTTTT. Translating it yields CASSPGGQVNTGELFF.

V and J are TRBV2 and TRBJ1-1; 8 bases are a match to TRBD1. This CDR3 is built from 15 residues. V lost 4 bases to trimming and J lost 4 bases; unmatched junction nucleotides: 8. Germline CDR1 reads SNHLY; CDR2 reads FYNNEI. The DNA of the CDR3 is TGTGCCAGCAGTGTAGGGCCAGGGGGCTCCACTGAAGCTTTCTTT. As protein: CASSVGPGGSTEAFF. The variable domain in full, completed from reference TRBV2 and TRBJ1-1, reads EPEVTQTPSHQVTQMGQEVILRCVPISNHLYFYWYRQILGQKVEFLVSFYNNEISEKSEIFDDQFSVERPDGSNFTLKIRSTKLEDSAMYFCASSVGPGGSTEAFFGQGTRLTVV.

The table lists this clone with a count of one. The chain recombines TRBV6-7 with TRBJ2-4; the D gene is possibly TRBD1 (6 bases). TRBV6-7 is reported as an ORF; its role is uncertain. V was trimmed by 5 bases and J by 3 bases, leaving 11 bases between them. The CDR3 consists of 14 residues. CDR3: CASSPGVDKNIQYF. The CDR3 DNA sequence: TGTGCCAGCAGTCCAGGGGTAGACAAAAACATTCAGTACTTC.

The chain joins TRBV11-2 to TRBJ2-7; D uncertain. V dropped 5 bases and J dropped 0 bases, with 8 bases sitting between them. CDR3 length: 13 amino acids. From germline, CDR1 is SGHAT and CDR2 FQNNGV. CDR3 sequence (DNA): TGTGCCAGCAGCCGCCAGACCTCCTACGAGCAGTACTTC. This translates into CASSRQTSYEQYF.

The chain's CDR3 is CASRTAGSNTGELFF. CDR3 nucleotide sequence: TGTGCCAGCAGGACAGCGGGGTCGAACACCGGGGAGCTGTTTTTT. The chain links TRBV2 to TRBJ2-2, with 7 nucleotides matching TRBD2. Germline V lookup: CDR1 SNHLY, CDR2 FYNNEI. This CDR3 spans 15 amino acids. Trimming cost V 6 bases and J 0 bases; bases outside gene matches: 4.

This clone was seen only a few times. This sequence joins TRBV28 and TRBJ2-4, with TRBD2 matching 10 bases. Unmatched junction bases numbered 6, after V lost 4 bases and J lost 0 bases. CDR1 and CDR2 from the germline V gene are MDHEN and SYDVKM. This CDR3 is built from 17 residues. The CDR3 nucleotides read TGTGCCAGCAGTTCCTCCGGACTAGCGGTAGCCAAAAACATTCAGTACTTC. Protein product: CASSSSGLAVAKNIQYF.